The next 24 T cell receptor beta chains were all read from a single sample in a study of tissue T cells after allogeneic stem cell transplantation. Time point: mouse harvest day 7 after allogeneic transplant. Each mouse received 10^7 T-cell-depleted marrow cells plus 10^6 splenic CD5+ T cells by tail vein. Repertoires were generated with immunoSEQ multiplex PCR, while TCRdb's copy carries only in-frame clones and drops some. The sample holds around 7,000 clones, about 45% seen once. Sequenced input: lymph node tissue. Receptors were obtained from a female BALB/c mouse given C57BL/6 T cells with graft-versus-host disease after an allogeneic hematopoietic cell transplant.

On this clone: The gene symbols are mouse symbols. The read gets to within 1 residue of the CDR3 end, and the germline J gene fills in the rest. This CDR3 is also generated by other DNA sequences in the sample. The chain carries TRBV26 and TRBJ2-7, with D possibly being TRBD2 (6 bases). The V end lost 2 bases, the J end lost 3 bases, and 8 bases lay between the germline ends. Germline values: CDR1 KGHPV, CDR2 FQNQEV (reference sequence). The CDR3 is 13 amino acids. Partial CDR3 DNA: TGTGCCAGCAGTCTGCCTGGGGTCTATGAACAGTAC. This encodes CASSLPGVYEQY. Given in full, the CDR3 is CASSLPGVYEQYF. The variable domain in full, completed from reference TRBV26 and TRBJ2-7, reads NSKVIQTPRYLVKGQGQKAKMRCIPEKGHPVVFWYQQNKNNEFKFLINFQNQEVLQQIDMTEKRFSAECPSNSPCSLEIQSSEAGDSALYLCASSLPGVYEQYFGPGTRLTVL.

This clone rates as medium-sized. Gene names denote mouse genes. The CDR3 end is not reached by the read, which stops 1 residue before it; the germline J gene fills it in. The chain couples TRBV3 to TRBJ2-3; D perhaps matches TRBD2 (6 bases). Trimming left V 3 bases short and J 0 bases short, with 7 bases between. Germline V lookup: CDR1 SNHLY, CDR2 FYNGKV (reference sequence). The CDR3 covers 14 residues. This chain's CDR3 is CASSFWGSAETLYF. The sequenced CDR3 bases are TGTGCCAGCAGCTTTTGGGGGAGTGCAGAAACGCTGTAT.

A remark on this clone: The genes and germline here are from mouse. The read comes to an end 1 residue before the CDR3 does, leaving the germline J gene to fill in the end. The V call is TRBV13-3, the J call TRBJ1-2; TRBD1 agrees at 9 bases. The CDR3 spans 12 residues. Germline values: CDR1 NNHDY, CDR2 SYVADS. The CDR3 bases that were read are TGTGGAGGAACAGGGGGCTTCTCCGACTACACC. Its protein product is CGGTGGFSDYT. The full CDR3 reads CGGTGGFSDYTF.

Remarks on this clone: The gene symbols are mouse symbols. Read data end 1 residue before the CDR3 end; the end is taken from the germline J gene. The rearrangement uses TRBV5 and TRBJ2-2; D uncertain. Germline V gene lookup returns CDR1 LGHNA and CDR2 YNLKQL (reference sequence). V was clipped by 4 bases and J by 3 bases, with 6 bases between them. The CDR3 loop spans 13 amino acids. This CDR3 is CASSLTDTGQLYF. Partial CDR3 DNA: TGTGCCAGCAGCCTTACAGACACCGGGCAGCTCTAC.

This clone occurred a few times. Genes and germline come from the mouse. The read finishes 1 residue shy of the CDR3 end, and the germline J gene is used to complete it. The rearrangement links TRBV15 to TRBJ2-1, with 10 bases that match TRBD2. CDR3 length: 14 amino acids. The germline CDR1 and CDR2 sequences are SGHND and FRSKSL. Trimming removed 4 bases from V and 7 bases from J; junction bases left unmatched: 4. The part of the CDR3 DNA that was read is TGTGCCAGCAGTTCGGGACTGGGGTGGGCTGAGCAGTTC. This encodes CASSSGLGWAEQF. The entire CDR3 protein reads CASSSGLGWAEQFF.

This clone has more than one count but fewer than ten. Gene names denote mouse genes. The CDR3 is cut off 1 residue early in the read; its end comes from the germline J gene. The rearrangement joins TRBV5 to TRBJ2-2; 8 bases agree with TRBD1. V gave up 4 bases and J gave up 1 base; unmatched junction bases: 2. The CDR3 is 15 residues long. Germline CDR1 is LGHNA and CDR2 is YNLKQL (reference sequence). This CDR3 is CASSRDRINTGQLYF. CDR3 DNA, as far as it was read: TGTGCCAGCAGCCGGGACAGGATAAACACCGGGCAGCTCTAC.

Of note for this clone: Germline and genes here are mouse. The CDR3 DNA, read in part, is TGTGCCAGCAGTCTGGAGAGGGATGAACAGTAC. This translates into CASSLERDEQY. The whole CDR3 region reads CASSLERDEQYF. The chain recombines TRBV26 with TRBJ2-7; D gene ambiguous. The read falls 1 residue short of the CDR3 end, and the missing part is taken from the germline J gene. CDR1 KGHPV and CDR2 FQNQEV come from the germline V gene (reference sequence). The V gene lost 2 bases and the J gene lost 5 bases, with 7 bases spanning the gap. The CDR3 totals 12 residues. Using reference TRBV26 and TRBJ2-7 for the parts outside the CDR3, the full variable domain is NSKVIQTPRYLVKGQGQKAKMRCIPEKGHPVVFWYQQNKNNEFKFLINFQNQEVLQQIDMTEKRFSAECPSNSPCSLEIQSSEAGDSALYLCASSLERDEQYFGPGTRLTVL.

As for this clone: Germline and genes: mouse. The read gets to within 1 residue of the CDR3 end, and the germline J gene fills in the rest. V gene TRBV26 combines with J gene TRBJ1-1, with D possibly being TRBD1 (6 bases). Germline-derived CDR1 and CDR2 are KGHPV and FQNQEV (reference sequence). The V end lost 3 bases, the J end lost 1 base, and 9 bases lay between the germline ends. CDR3 length: 14 residues. The DNA read from the CDR3 is TGTGCCAGCAGTCTAGGAGGGGGAAACACAGAAGTCTTC. Its translation: CASSLGGGNTEVF. The entire CDR3 is CASSLGGGNTEVFF.

This clone was picked up a small number of times. Gene names refer to mouse genes. The read terminates 1 residue before the CDR3 end, so the remaining end is supplied by the germline J gene. The rearrangement uses TRBV26 and TRBJ1-6, with TRBD1 matching over 10 bases. TRBJ1-6 is flagged as an ORF with uncertain function. Germline values: CDR1 KGHPV, CDR2 FQNQEV (reference sequence). This CDR3 region has 16 residues. Trimming cost V 2 bases and J 7 bases; bases outside gene matches: 5. The CDR3 bases that were read are TGTGCCAGCAGTCTGATGGACAGGGGGAGAAATTCGCCCCTCTAC. Its translation is CASSLMDRGRNSPLY. The whole CDR3 protein reads CASSLMDRGRNSPLYF.

To note about this clone: Gene and germline names: mouse. The read ends 1 residue early relative to the CDR3; the germline J gene fills the gap. This same CDR3 is encoded by further DNA sequences in the sample. The V gene is TRBV26, the J gene TRBJ1-6; D perhaps matches TRBD1 (6 bases). TRBJ1-6 is an ORF, and what it does is uncertain. The CDR3 consists of 15 residues. Trimming pared 4 bases from V and 0 bases from J, leaving 7 bases between. Germline values: CDR1 KGHPV, CDR2 FQNQEV (reference sequence). The CDR3 here is CASSRTDSYNSPLYF. The part of the CDR3 DNA that was read is TGTGCCAGCAGTCGGACAGATTCCTATAATTCGCCCCTCTAC.

To note about this clone: Gene names and germline refer to mouse. The CDR3 end falls 1 residue outside the read, so it is completed with the germline J gene. The genes are TRBV3 and TRBJ2-1, with 7 bases matching TRBD2. Losses at the gene ends were 3 bases for V and 3 bases for J; bases not matched to a gene: 2. The length of the CDR3 is 14 residues. Germline CDR1 and CDR2: SNHLY and FYNGKV (reference sequence). The CDR3 reads CASSFDWVYAEQFF. The part of the CDR3 DNA that was read is TGTGCCAGCAGCTTCGACTGGGTCTATGCTGAGCAGTTC.

Turning to this clone: Genes and germline come from the mouse. The read comes to an end 1 residue before the CDR3 does, leaving the germline J gene to fill in the end. The chain links TRBV13-2 to TRBJ1-1; no clear D. The CDR3 runs to 12 residues. The V and J ends lost 5 bases and 1 base respectively, with 6 bases between them. The germline V gene has CDR1 NNHNN and CDR2 SYGAGS (reference sequence). The DNA read from the CDR3 is TGTGCCAGCGGGGCAGTAAACACAGAAGTCTTC. Translation gives CASGAVNTEVF. In full, the CDR3 reads CASGAVNTEVFF.

As for this clone: Genes and germline are mouse. The CDR3 extends 1 residue past the end of the read, so its final part is completed from the germline J gene. The rearrangement joins TRBV26 to TRBJ2-1; D gene unclear. Germline V gene sequence: CDR1 KGHPV, CDR2 FQNQEV (reference sequence). Between the trimmed V and J ends, which lost 4 bases and 3 bases, there was a span of 7 bases. The CDR3 sequence is 13 residues long. CDR3 sequence: CASSRQTYAEQFF. CDR3 DNA (partial): TGTGCCAGCAGTCGTCAGACCTATGCTGAGCAGTTC.

To note about this clone: These gene names are mouse names. Read data end 1 residue before the CDR3 end; the end is taken from the germline J gene. The rearrangement links TRBV16 to TRBJ2-5, with a weak D call TRBD1 (6 bases). CDR1 and CDR2 (germline): SGHSA, FRNQAP. CDR3 size: 14 residues. Trimming took off 5 bases at V and 3 bases at J, with 12 bases between the two ends. The covered CDR3 bases are TGTGCAAGCAGCCCTCCGGGACATCAAGACACCCAGTAC. Protein sequence: CASSPPGHQDTQY. The CDR3, in full, reads CASSPPGHQDTQYF.

Turning to this clone: Any gene name here is a mouse gene name. Read coverage stops 1 residue before the CDR3 terminus; the germline J gene supplies the remainder. The rearrangement links TRBV26 to TRBJ1-3; D might be TRBD1 (5 bases). Trimming pared 2 bases from V and 0 bases from J, leaving 8 bases between. CDR3 length equals 15 residues. CDR1 and CDR2 (germline): KGHPV, FQNQEV (reference sequence). The sequenced CDR3 bases are TGTGCCAGCAGTCTGGACAGACCTTCTGGAAATACGCTCTAT. Translated, it gives CASSLDRPSGNTLY. From start to end, the CDR3 is CASSLDRPSGNTLYF.

This clone was recorded a few times. The gene names here belong to mouse. This CDR3 is CASSLQGNSGNTLYF. Partial CDR3 DNA: TGTGCAAGCAGCCTACAAGGGAATTCTGGAAATACGCTCTAT. The chain uses TRBV16 and TRBJ1-3; the D is unclear. Read coverage stops 1 residue before the CDR3 terminus; the germline J gene supplies the remainder. Germline CDR1 SGHSA, CDR2 FRNQAP. Deletions cut 5 bases from V and 0 bases from J, with 11 bases between. This CDR3 comprises 15 residues.

In the case of this clone: The gene names here belong to mouse. From the germline J gene comes the end of the CDR3, since the read stops 1 residue before it. The rearrangement uses TRBV19 and TRBJ2-2; 9 bases fit TRBD1. Unmatched junction bases numbered 2, after V lost 3 bases and J lost 8 bases. CDR1 and CDR2 from the germline V gene are FNHDT and SITEND (reference sequence). The CDR3 is made up of 13 amino acids. The CDR3 loop is CASSTGTGGQLYF. The DNA read from the CDR3 is TGTGCCAGCAGTACCGGGACAGGGGGGCAGCTCTAC.

This clone is classed as large. Genes and germline come from the mouse. The read ends 1 residue early relative to the CDR3; the germline J gene fills the gap. This chain joins TRBV19 and TRBJ1-3, with a possible D match to TRBD1 (6 bases). The germline V gene has CDR1 FNHDT and CDR2 SITEND (reference sequence). This CDR3 is 15 amino acids long. Trimming removed 5 bases at V and 0 bases at J, with 12 bases between. Incomplete CDR3 DNA: TGTGCCAGCAGATGGGGACAAAATTCTGGAAATACGCTCTAT. Protein product: CASRWGQNSGNTLY. The whole CDR3 sequence is CASRWGQNSGNTLYF. Complete variable domain (other parts from reference TRBV19 and TRBJ1-3): GGIITQTPKFLIGQEGQKLTLKCQQNFNHDTMYWYRQDSGKGLRLIYYSITENDLQKGDLSEGYDASREKKSSFSLTVTSAQKNEMAVFLCASRWGQNSGNTLYFGEGSRLIVV.

Regarding this clone: The gene symbols are mouse symbols. The sequenced fragment ends 1 residue before the CDR3 boundary, so the rest is inferred from the germline J gene. The chain uses TRBV2 and TRBJ2-7, with 7 bases identical to TRBD1. Germline values: CDR1 LGHNA, CDR2 YSYQKL. CDR3 length: 13 residues. V lost 4 bases to trimming and J lost 0 bases; unmatched junction nucleotides: 0. The CDR3 sequence: CASSRDSSYEQYF. The sequenced part of the CDR3 DNA is TGTGCCAGCAGCCGGGACAGCTCCTATGAACAGTAC.

As to this clone: The gene symbols are mouse symbols. The read stops 1 residue short of the end of the CDR3; the missing end is completed from the germline J gene. The rearrangement uses TRBV26 and TRBJ1-2; D gene unclear. The CDR3 runs to 12 residues. The germline CDR1 and CDR2 sequences are KGHPV and FQNQEV (reference sequence). Trimming pared 5 bases from V and 0 bases from J, leaving 4 bases between. The part of the CDR3 DNA that was read is TGTGCCAGCAGTACATCAAACTCCGACTACACC. Its protein product is CASSTSNSDYT. In full, the CDR3 is CASSTSNSDYTF.

A word on this clone: Gene and germline names: mouse. The CDR3 is cut off 1 residue early in the read; its end comes from the germline J gene. The rearrangement joins TRBV12-2 to TRBJ2-2, with 12 bases aligning to TRBD2. After removal of 4 bases from V and 3 bases from J, the junction contained 8 bases not matched to a gene. Looked up from germline, CDR1 is SGHLS and CDR2 is HYDKME. The CDR3 consists of 17 residues. CDR3 sequence: CASSLTGGARDTGQLYF. The DNA read from the CDR3 is TGTGCCAGCTCCCTGACTGGGGGGGCGCGGGACACCGGGCAGCTCTAC.

Concerning this clone itself: Germline and genes here are mouse. The CDR3 end falls 1 residue outside the read, so it is completed with the germline J gene. V gene TRBV13-1 combines with J gene TRBJ1-1; unclear D gene. In germline, CDR1 is NSHNY, CDR2 SYGAGN. Trimming pared 5 bases from V and 3 bases from J, leaving 5 bases between. CDR3 size: 11 residues. CDR3 residues: CASSDHTEVFF. Partial CDR3 DNA: TGTGCCAGCAGCGATCACACAGAAGTCTTC.

As for this clone: Gene names denote mouse genes. The sequenced fragment ends 1 residue before the CDR3 boundary, so the rest is inferred from the germline J gene. The chain links TRBV13-1 to TRBJ1-4, with 12 bases fitting TRBD1. CDR3 length: 15 amino acids. After removal of 1 base from V and 6 bases from J, the junction contained 1 base not matched to a gene. Germline V CDR1 and CDR2: NSHNY, SYGAGN. The sequenced part of the CDR3 DNA is TGTGCCAGCAGTGATCGGGACAGGGGGCACGAAAGATTATTT. Translation gives CASSDRDRGHERLF. The CDR3 in its entirety is CASSDRDRGHERLFF.

This clone is large. Gene names refer to mouse genes. The missing CDR3 end, 1 residue past where the read stops, is filled in from the germline J gene. The V and J genes are TRBV29 and TRBJ2-1; D is perhaps TRBD1 or TRBD2 (5 bases each). This CDR3 contains 15 residues. V was cut by 5 bases and J by 0 bases, with 11 bases left in between. Germline V gene lookup returns CDR1 MSHET and CDR2 SYDVDS. The CDR3 loop is CASSPGTNNYAEQFF. The DNA read from the CDR3 is TGTGCTAGCAGTCCGGGGACCAATAACTATGCTGAGCAGTTC.